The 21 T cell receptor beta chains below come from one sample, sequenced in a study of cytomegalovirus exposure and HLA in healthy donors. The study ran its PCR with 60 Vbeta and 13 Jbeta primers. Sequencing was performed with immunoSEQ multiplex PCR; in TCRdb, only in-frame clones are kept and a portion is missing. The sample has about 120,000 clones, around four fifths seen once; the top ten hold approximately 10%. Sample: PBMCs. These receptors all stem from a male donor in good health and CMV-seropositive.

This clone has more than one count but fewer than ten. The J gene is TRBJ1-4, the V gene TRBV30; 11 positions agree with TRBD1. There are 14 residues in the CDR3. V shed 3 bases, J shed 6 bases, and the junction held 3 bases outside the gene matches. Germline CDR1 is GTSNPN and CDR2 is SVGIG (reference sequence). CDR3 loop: CAWSQGQGDEKLFF. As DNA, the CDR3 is TGTGCCTGGAGCCAGGGACAGGGGGATGAAAAACTGTTTTTT.

This CDR3 is CASSYLNQPQHF. The CDR3 nucleotides read TGTGCCAGTAGCTATTTAAATCAGCCCCAGCATTTT. The chain links TRBV19 to TRBJ1-5, with no clear D. The germline CDR1 and CDR2 sequences are LNHDA and SQIVND (reference sequence). The CDR3 runs to 12 residues. The V end lost 6 bases, the J end lost 4 bases, and 7 bases lay between the germline ends.

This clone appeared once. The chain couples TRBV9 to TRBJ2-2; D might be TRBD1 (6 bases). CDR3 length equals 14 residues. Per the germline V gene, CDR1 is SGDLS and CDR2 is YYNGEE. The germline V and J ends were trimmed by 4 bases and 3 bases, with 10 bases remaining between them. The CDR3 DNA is TGTGCCAGCAGCCCAAACAGGGACACCGGGGAGCTGTTTTTT. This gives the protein CASSPNRDTGELFF.

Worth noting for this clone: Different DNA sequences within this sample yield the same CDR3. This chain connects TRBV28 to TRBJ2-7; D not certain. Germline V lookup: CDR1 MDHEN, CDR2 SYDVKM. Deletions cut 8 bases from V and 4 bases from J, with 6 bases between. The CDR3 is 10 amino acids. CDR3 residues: CASGPYEQYF. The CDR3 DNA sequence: TGTGCCAGCGGGCCGTACGAGCAGTACTTC.

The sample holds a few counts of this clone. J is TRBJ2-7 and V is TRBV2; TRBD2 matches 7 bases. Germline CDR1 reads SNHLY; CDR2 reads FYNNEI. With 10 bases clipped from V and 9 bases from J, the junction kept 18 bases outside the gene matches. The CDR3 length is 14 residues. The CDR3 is CATLGGSELSGQYF. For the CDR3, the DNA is TGTGCCACCTTAGGCGGGAGTGAGCTTTCGGGGCAGTACTTC.

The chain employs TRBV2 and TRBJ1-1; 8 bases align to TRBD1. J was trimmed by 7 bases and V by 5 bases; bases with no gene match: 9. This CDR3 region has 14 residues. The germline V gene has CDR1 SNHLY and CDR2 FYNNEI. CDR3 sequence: CASSSRGQEVEAFF. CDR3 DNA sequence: TGTGCCAGCAGTTCTAGGGGACAGGAAGTTGAAGCTTTCTTT. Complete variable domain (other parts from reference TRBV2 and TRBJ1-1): EPEVTQTPSHQVTQMGQEVILRCVPISNHLYFYWYRQILGQKVEFLVSFYNNEISEKSEIFDDQFSVERPDGSNFTLKIRSTKLEDSAMYFCASSSRGQEVEAFFGQGTRLTVV.

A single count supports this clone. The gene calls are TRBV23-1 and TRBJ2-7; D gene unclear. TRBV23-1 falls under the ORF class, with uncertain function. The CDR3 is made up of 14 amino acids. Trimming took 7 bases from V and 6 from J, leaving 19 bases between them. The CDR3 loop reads CASIPQPDQFEQYF. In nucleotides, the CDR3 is TGCGCCAGCATCCCCCAACCCGATCAGTTCGAGCAGTACTTC.

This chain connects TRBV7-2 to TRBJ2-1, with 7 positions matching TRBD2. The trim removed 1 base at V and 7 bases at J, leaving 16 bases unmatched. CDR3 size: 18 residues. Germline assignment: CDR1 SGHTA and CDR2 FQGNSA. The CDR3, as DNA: TGTGCCAGCAGCTTAGGTGGCCGGTCGAGGGTGGGGGGGAATGAGCAGTTCTTC. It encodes CASSLGGRSRVGGNEQFF. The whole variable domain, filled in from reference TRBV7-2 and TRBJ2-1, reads GAGVSQSPSNKVTEKGKDVELRCDPISGHTALYWYRQSLGQGLEFLIYFQGNSAPDKSGLPSDRFSAERTGGSVSTLTIQRTQQEDSAVYLCASSLGGRSRVGGNEQFFGPGTRLTVL.

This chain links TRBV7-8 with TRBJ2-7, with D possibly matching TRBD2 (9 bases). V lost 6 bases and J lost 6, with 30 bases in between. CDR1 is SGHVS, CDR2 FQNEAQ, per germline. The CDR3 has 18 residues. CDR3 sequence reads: CASRLTGTGERGRGEQYF. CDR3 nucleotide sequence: TGTGCCAGCAGACTAACCGGGACAGGAGAACGCGGGAGGGGCGAGCAGTACTTC.

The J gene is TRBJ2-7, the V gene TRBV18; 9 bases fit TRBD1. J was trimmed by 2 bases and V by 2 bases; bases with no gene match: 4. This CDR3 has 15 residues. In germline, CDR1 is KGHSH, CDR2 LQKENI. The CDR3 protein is CASSPGQGPPYEQYF. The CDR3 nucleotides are TGTGCCAGCTCACCAGGACAGGGGCCCCCCTACGAGCAGTACTTC.

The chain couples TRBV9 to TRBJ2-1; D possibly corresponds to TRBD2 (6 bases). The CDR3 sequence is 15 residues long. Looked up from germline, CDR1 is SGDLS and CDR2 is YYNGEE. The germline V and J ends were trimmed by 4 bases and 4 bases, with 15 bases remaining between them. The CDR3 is CASSPPGGDYNEQFF. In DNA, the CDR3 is TGTGCCAGCAGCCCTCCGGGCGGGGATTACAATGAGCAGTTCTTC. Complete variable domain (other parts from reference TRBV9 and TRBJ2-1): DSGVTQTPKHLITATGQRVTLRCSPRSGDLSVYWYQQSLDQGLQFLIQYYNGEERAKGNILERFSAQQFPDLHSELNLSSLELGDSALYFCASSPPGGDYNEQFFGPGTRLTVL.

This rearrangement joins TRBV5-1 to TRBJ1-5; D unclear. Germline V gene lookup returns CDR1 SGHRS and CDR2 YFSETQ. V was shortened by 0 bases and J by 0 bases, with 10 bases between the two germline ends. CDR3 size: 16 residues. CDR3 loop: CASSLGGSYSNQPQHF. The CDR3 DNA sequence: TGCGCCAGCAGCTTGGGCGGAAGCTATAGCAATCAGCCCCAGCATTTT.

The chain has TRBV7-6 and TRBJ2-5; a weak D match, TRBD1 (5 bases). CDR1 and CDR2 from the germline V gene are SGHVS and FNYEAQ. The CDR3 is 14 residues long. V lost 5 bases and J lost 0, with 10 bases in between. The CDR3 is CASSGRVNQETQYF. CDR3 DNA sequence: TGTGCCAGCAGCGGCAGGGTGAACCAAGAGACCCAGTACTTC.

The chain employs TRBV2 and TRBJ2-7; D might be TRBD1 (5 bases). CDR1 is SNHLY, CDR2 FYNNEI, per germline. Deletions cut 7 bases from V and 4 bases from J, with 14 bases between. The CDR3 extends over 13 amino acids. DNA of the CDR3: TGTGCCAGCATTAAGGGGATTTCATACGAGCAGTACTTC. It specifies CASIKGISYEQYF.

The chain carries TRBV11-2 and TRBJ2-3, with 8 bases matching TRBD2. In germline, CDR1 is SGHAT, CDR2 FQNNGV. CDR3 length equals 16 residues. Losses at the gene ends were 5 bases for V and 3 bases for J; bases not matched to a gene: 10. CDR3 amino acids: CASSGAAGATTDTQYF. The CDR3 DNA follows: TGTGCCAGCAGCGGCGCAGCGGGGGCTACGACAGATACGCAGTATTTT. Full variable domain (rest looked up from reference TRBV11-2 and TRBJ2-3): EAGVAQSPRYKIIEKRQSVAFWCNPISGHATLYWYQQILGQGPKLLIQFQNNGVVDDSQLPKDRFSAERLKGVDSTLKIQPAKLEDSAVYLCASSGAAGATTDTQYFGPGTRLTVL.

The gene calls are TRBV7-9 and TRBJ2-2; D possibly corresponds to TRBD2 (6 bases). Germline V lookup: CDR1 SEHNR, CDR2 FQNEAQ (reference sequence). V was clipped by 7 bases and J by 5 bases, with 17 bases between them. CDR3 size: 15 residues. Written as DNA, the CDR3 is TGTGCCAGCACCCAAGGAGGGTTAGCGACCGGGGAGCTGTTTTTT. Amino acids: CASTQGGLATGELFF. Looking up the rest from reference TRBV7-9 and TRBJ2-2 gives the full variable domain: DTGVSQNPRHKITKRGQNVTFRCDPISEHNRLYWYRQTLGQGPEFLTYFQNEAQLEKSRLLSDRFSAERPKGSFSTLEIQRTEQGDSAMYLCASTQGGLATGELFFGEGSRLTVL.

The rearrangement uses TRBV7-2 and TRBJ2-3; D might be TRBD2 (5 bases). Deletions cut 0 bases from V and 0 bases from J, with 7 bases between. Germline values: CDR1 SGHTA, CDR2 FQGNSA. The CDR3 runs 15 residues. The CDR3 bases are TGTGCCAGCAGCTTAGCTCTAGCTAGCACAGATACGCAGTATTTT. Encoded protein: CASSLALASTDTQYF.

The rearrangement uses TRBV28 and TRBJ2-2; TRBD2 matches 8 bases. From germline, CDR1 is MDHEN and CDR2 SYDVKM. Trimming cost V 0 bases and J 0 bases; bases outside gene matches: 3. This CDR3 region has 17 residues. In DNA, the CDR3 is TGTGCCAGCAGTTTATGGGTTAGCGGGACGAACACCGGGGAGCTGTTTTTT. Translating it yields CASSLWVSGTNTGELFF.

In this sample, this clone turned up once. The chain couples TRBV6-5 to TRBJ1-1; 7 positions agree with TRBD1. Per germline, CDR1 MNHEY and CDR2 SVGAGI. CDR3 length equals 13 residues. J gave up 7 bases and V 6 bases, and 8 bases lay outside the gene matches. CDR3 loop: CASRNIRDSEAFF. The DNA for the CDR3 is TGTGCCAGCAGAAACATTCGGGACAGTGAAGCTTTCTTT.

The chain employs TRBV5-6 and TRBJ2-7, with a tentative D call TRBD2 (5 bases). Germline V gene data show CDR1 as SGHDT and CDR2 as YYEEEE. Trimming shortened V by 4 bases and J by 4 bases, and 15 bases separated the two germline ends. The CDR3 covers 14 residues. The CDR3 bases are TGTGCCAGCAGCCTAGACCCACGGGATTACGAGCAGTACTTC. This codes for CASSLDPRDYEQYF. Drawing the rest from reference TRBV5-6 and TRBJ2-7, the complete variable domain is DAGVTQSPTHLIKTRGQQVTLRCSPKSGHDTVSWYQQALGQGPQFIFQYYEEEERQRGNFPDRFSGHQFPNYSSELNVNALLLGDSALYLCASSLDPRDYEQYFGPGTRLTVT.

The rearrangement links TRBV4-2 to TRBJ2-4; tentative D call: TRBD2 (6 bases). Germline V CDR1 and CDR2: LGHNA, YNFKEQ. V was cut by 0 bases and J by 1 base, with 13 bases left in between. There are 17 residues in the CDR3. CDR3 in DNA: TGTGCCAGCAGCCAAGATCGGGGGTTTATGGCCAAAAACATTCAGTACTTC. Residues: CASSQDRGFMAKNIQYF.